Given below is one T cell receptor (beta chain) in context. In this sample, this clonotype turned up many times. The antigen this receptor binds is unknown. One base away there is no much larger clone; base qualities are not given. TCR beta CDR3 regions were amplified from RNA transcripts. The TCR CDR3 was subjected to a first round of RT-PCR using the HTBI primer set and the Qiagen OneStep RT-PCR kit. Libraries were constructed in a second round of multiplex PCR, after which size selection and purification were carried out. Sequencing of the libraries was done on an Illumina HiSeq2000 using paired-end 100 bp reads. For the original study's pipeline: SOAPnuke was used to process the raw data, throwing out any read that contained adapters or uncalled bases, had a mean Phred below 15, or lacked an exact constant-primer or identifier match. High-quality paired reads were merged using COPE v1.2.5, and each unique nucleotide sequence was defined as a clonotype. MiTCR v1.1 was used to align clonotypes to the IMGT TRBV, TRBD and TRBJ reference segments. The analysis was restricted to V-J combinations with a frequency above 0.0001, which together covered just over 98% of the repertoires. A TCS score was defined as the ratio of F50 (clonal expansion) to E x V (chaos), with BLOSUM62-based TCRdist applied between CDR3 peptides within each V-J. Welch's t-statistics and random forest reduced around 520 V-J features to fewer than 15, which were used in a naive Bayes classifier (R e1071). TCRdb handled the public reads itself, with Q25 trimming in fastp and clone calling in MiXCR, and kept productive beta chains. A single entry per CDR3 protein holds the most common genes and DNA from its merged rows. TCRdb assigned the V and J calls; the authors' analysis was not used. The sample table contains hundreds of thousands of distinct CDR3 sequences; only one count was recorded for 11% to 15% of them. Together, the top ten hold 20% to 25% of the sample.

A patient counted as having stable Graves' hyperthyroidism if no progression to ophthalmopathy occurred over 18 months of follow-up. Hyperthyroidism patients were newly diagnosed, had a disease duration of under 2 months, and were aged 18 to 65 years. The study excluded patients with uncontrolled infections, other autoimmune diseases, pregnancy or lactation. Diagnoses were based on clinical symptoms, serum thyroxine and TRAb, thyroid ultrasound and orbital computed tomography. PBMCs were isolated from about 10 ml of fresh peripheral blood by Ficoll-Paque density gradient centrifugation. Total RNA was extracted using Trizol reagent, and RNA quality was assessed on an Agilent 2100 Bioanalyzer. This sample is part of a study of T cells in Graves' hyperthyroidism and ophthalmopathy (dated by TCRdb to the late 2010s). For context, the study as a whole: Peripheral blood samples were taken at the time of initial diagnosis, prior to any treatment. TCR V-J signatures able to tell the groups apart were searched for in a discovery cohort of 100 patients, of whom over 40 had Graves' ophthalmopathy and 55 to 60 had stable Graves' hyperthyroidism. Prospective prediction of ophthalmopathy was tested in an independent validation cohort consisting of about 19 hyperthyroidism patients and 15 to 17 patients who later progressed to ophthalmopathy. The 75 to 100 discovery patients were randomly split 7:3 into training and test sets. In over five Graves' hyperthyroidism patients, the study also compared T-cell repertoires from thyroid tissue with T-cell repertoires from blood. After sampling, hyperthyroidism patients received methimazole starting at 30 mg daily, and ophthalmopathy patients received high-dose intravenous methylprednisolone. TCR Vbeta CDR3 sequencing of approximately 140 peripheral blood samples (roughly 43 ophthalmopathy, around 80 hyperthyroidism and around 17 progressor patients) is reported in the paper. Results the study describes overall, beyond this receptor: Sample size was not statistically predetermined, and investigators were not blinded to group allocation. Most expanded thyroid clonotypes (frequency above 0.001) were also detected in blood, a finding suggesting that blood repertoires may reflect thyroid immune responses. A model built on a 13 V-J signature distinguished ophthalmopathy from stable hyperthyroidism, reaching about 89% sensitivity and about 81% specificity in cross-validation and 80%/75% in testing. In validation, the model predicted progression to ophthalmopathy with approximately 71% sensitivity and about 73% specificity, a median of 6.5 months before onset.

Sequenced: blood. This TCR derives from a young woman with Graves' hyperthyroidism.

DNA sequence: TGTGCCATCATGGGACAGGGGGCAGAGACCCAGTACTTC. Translated, it reads CAIMGQGAETQYF. The sequence is built from TRBV10-3 and TRBJ2-5; 12 central nucleotides agree with TRBD1. CDR1 and CDR2 (ENHRY, SYGVKD) derive from the germline V gene. There are 13 amino acids in the CDR3, from cysteine to phenylalanine inclusive. Only the CDR3 part of the read is kept: 39 bases, read in frame from the first base. Relative to germline, V is missing 7 bases and J is missing 4 bases, with 1 base of the junction outside any gene match.